This TCR beta chain was profiled in a study of cytomegalovirus exposure and HLA in healthy donors. The PCR was carried out with 60 Vbeta primers and 13 Jbeta primers. The repertoire was sequenced with immunoSEQ multiplex PCR; TCRdb's copy has only in-frame clones and lacks some. This table holds about 200,000 clones, over 75% found once. This clone has only one observation. This TCR derives from a girl aged 2 to 10 in good health and CMV-seronegative. The sample comprised PBMCs.

The CDR3 DNA reads as TGTGCCAGCCTTCCTGGGACAGCCTATGGCTACACCTTC. Translation gives CASLPGTAYGYTF. This rearrangement joins TRBV2 to TRBJ1-2; 7 bases map to TRBD1. The CDR3 covers 13 residues. The V gene end was trimmed by 8 bases and the J gene end by 4 bases; junction bases not matched to a gene: 7. CDR1 SNHLY and CDR2 FYNNEI come from the germline V gene.